Following are 21 T cell receptor beta chains from one sample sequenced in a study of tumor-infiltrating lymphocytes in oesophageal squamous cell carcinoma. TCRdb redid the calling of the PCR reads with MiXCR, one entry per CDR3 protein. This sample has more than 10,000 distinct CDR3 sequences, with approximately 58% found just once. Source material: esophageal tumor tissue. The source of these receptors is a male donor with esophageal squamous cell carcinoma.

As to this clonotype: One junction end does not reproduce the germline sequence, and a read error may be involved. The chain joins TRBV7-2 to TRBJ2-5; D could derive from TRBD1 or TRBD2 (6 bases each). The CDR3 length is 13 residues. The germline CDR1 and CDR2 sequences are SGHTA and FQGNSA. The CDR3 here is CASSLPGGYEQHF. The CDR3 DNA is TGTGCCAGCAGCTTACCCGGGGGCTACGAGCAGCACTTC.

This clonotype was recorded a few times. The V call is TRBV7-8, the J call TRBJ2-4, with 7 positions matching TRBD1. Judging by the DNA end, TRBJ2-7 fits better; the J call may be wrong. The CDR3 has 13 amino acids. From germline, CDR1 is SGHVS and CDR2 FQNEAQ. DNA for the CDR3: TGTGCCAGCAGCACCATAGGACAGGCCGAGCAGTACTTC. Translated, it gives CASSTIGQAEQYF.

This clonotype has a count of ten or more. The V gene is TRBV18, the J gene TRBJ2-3; D gene ambiguous. This CDR3 is built from 12 residues. The V gene lost 3 bases and the J gene lost 6 bases, with 7 bases spanning the gap. The germline CDR1 and CDR2 sequences are KGHSH and LQKENI. This CDR3 reads CASSPRADTQYF. The CDR3 DNA reads TGTGCCAGCTCACCCCGGGCGGATACGCAGTATTTT.

This clonotype was observed a few times. The chain links TRBV7-2 to TRBJ2-3; a weak D match, TRBD2 (6 bases). The closer fit of TRBJ2-7 to the DNA end suggests the J call may be wrong. The CDR3 has 16 amino acids. The germline V gene encodes CDR1 SGHTA and CDR2 FQGNSA. The CDR3 coding sequence is TGTGCCAGCAGCTCCATGAGCACCGCGGGAATCTACGAGCAGTACTTC. Amino acids: CASSSMSTAGIYEQYF.

The chain combines TRBV12-3 or TRBV12-4 with TRBJ1-5, with 7 bases lining up with TRBD1. V lost 4 bases to trimming and J lost 7 bases; unmatched junction nucleotides: 7. The CDR3 runs to 14 residues. The CDR3 bases are TGTGCCAGCAGTTCCGCGACAGGGAGGCAGCCCCAGCATTTT. Its translation is CASSSATGRQPQHF.

This clonotype was counted once. V and J are TRBV28 and TRBJ2-5; 7 nucleotides agree with TRBD1. CDR1 is MDHEN and CDR2 is SYDVKM in the germline V gene. CDR3 length: 14 residues. V trimming: 3 bases; J trimming: 5 bases; junction bases outside the gene matches: 6. This CDR3 is CASSFPGTAETQYF. Written as DNA, the CDR3 is TGTGCCAGCAGTTTTCCCGGGACAGCCGAGACCCAGTACTTC.

V gene TRBV6-1 combines with J gene TRBJ1-1; the D is unclear. The J call may be wrong; the DNA end is better matched by TRBJ2-3. Germline V gene lookup returns CDR1 MNHNS and CDR2 SASEGT. The CDR3 is 14 residues long. The CDR3 DNA is TGTGCCAGCAGTAAACTAACTAGCACAGATACGCAGTATTTT. As protein: CASSKLTSTDTQYF.

This clonotype is labeled medium-sized. The chain couples TRBV6-1 to TRBJ2-7, with D unclear. V was pared by 5 bases and J by 4 bases, with 9 bases between. CDR3 length: 12 amino acids. The V gene's germline CDR1 is MNHNS and CDR2 SASEGT. CDR3 sequence reads: CASSSELYEQYF. The CDR3 DNA follows: TGTGCCAGCAGTTCCGAGTTATACGAGCAGTACTTC.

The CDR3 spells CASKALAAYNEQFF. The CDR3 nucleotides read TGTGCCAGCAAAGCGCTAGCGGCCTACAATGAGCAGTTCTTC. The J gene is TRBJ2-5, the V gene TRBV27, with 7 bases that match TRBD2. The J call may not be correct, given that the DNA end is closer to TRBJ2-1. The CDR3 extends over 14 amino acids. Germline V lookup: CDR1 MNHEY, CDR2 SMNVEV (reference sequence).

This clonotype is termed medium-sized. This chain links TRBV28 with TRBJ2-7; 9 positions agree with TRBD1. From germline, CDR1 is MDHEN and CDR2 SYDVKM. The ends lost 5 bases at V and 3 bases at J; junction bases unmatched: 11. This CDR3 is 16 amino acids long. The CDR3 is CASSPYAGTGSYEQYF. The CDR3, as DNA: TGTGCCAGCAGTCCCTATGCCGGGACAGGGAGCTACGAGCAGTACTTC.

The rearrangement links TRBV6-5 to TRBJ2-4, with D maybe TRBD2 (6 bases). The CDR3 totals 16 residues. Germline-derived CDR1 and CDR2 are MNHEY and SVGAGI. The V end lost 0 bases, the J end lost 15 bases, and 24 bases lay between the germline ends. CDR3 amino acids: CASSYSVGSTGGELYF. The CDR3 DNA reads TGTGCCAGCAGTTACTCGGTCGGGAGCACGGGTGGGGAGCTGTACTTC.

The rearrangement links TRBV7-9 to TRBJ2-3, with a weak D call TRBD2 (5 bases). Between the trimmed V and J ends, which lost 2 bases and 14 bases, there was a span of 23 bases. The CDR3 consists of 15 residues. Looked up from germline, CDR1 is SEHNR and CDR2 is FQNEAQ (reference sequence). CDR3 DNA sequence: TGTGCCAGCAGCTTATTTATGGGTGCTCCCGGGGAGCTGTATTTT. It specifies CASSLFMGAPGELYF.

The gene calls are TRBV6-2 or TRBV6-3 and TRBJ2-1; D call uncertain. The J call may be mistaken, given a closer DNA end match to TRBJ2-7. The germline gives CDR1 MNHEY, CDR2 SVGEGT. The length of the CDR3 is 13 residues. The CDR3 region is CASSENVGYEQYF. CDR3 nucleotide sequence: TGTGCCAGCAGTGAAAATGTAGGGTACGAGCAGTACTTC.

As regards this clonotype: A read error may account for a junction end that differs from germline. This chain uses TRBV7-6 with TRBJ2-3; 12 bases fit TRBD1. The germline CDR1 and CDR2 sequences are SGHVS and FNYEAQ. The CDR3 is 16 amino acids. The DNA of the CDR3 is TGTGCTAGCAGCTTGGGGACAGGGGGCAACACAGATACGCAGTATTTT. It codes for CASSLGTGGNTDTQYF.

The J gene is TRBJ2-5, the V gene TRBV7-6; D possibly corresponds to TRBD2 (7 bases). With 1 base removed from V and 11 bases from J, the gap between germline ends came to 20 bases. Germline loops: CDR1 SGHVS, CDR2 FNYEAQ. CDR3 length: 15 residues. DNA of the CDR3: TGTGCCAGCAGCTTAGTCGGGGGGCCTTACAATGAGCAGTACTTC. This codes for CASSLVGGPYNEQYF.

The rearrangement uses TRBV28 and TRBJ2-1; 11 nucleotides agree with TRBD2. TRBJ2-7 matches the DNA end more closely, so the J call is doubtful. This CDR3 has 15 amino acids. In germline, CDR1 is MDHEN, CDR2 SYDVKM. The DNA of the CDR3 is TGTGCCAGCAGTTTTACTAGCGGGAGCCGGAGCGAGCAGTACTTC. This sequence encodes CASSFTSGSRSEQYF.

The rearrangement uses TRBV6-5 and TRBJ2-5; TRBD2 matches 9 bases. The J call is uncertain, as TRBJ2-1 better fits the DNA end. The CDR3 spans 15 residues. Germline values: CDR1 MNHEY, CDR2 SVGAGI. CDR3 region: CASRRAGGLYNEQFF. DNA of the CDR3: TGTGCCAGCAGACGGGCGGGGGGGCTTTACAATGAGCAGTTCTTC.

This clonotype was detected ten times or more. The chain recombines TRBV4-1 with TRBJ1-5; D not certain. The CDR3 loop spans 15 amino acids. V shed 1 base and J shed 0 bases, with 7 bases lying between them. CDR1 is MGHRA, CDR2 YSYEKL, per germline. The CDR3 DNA sequence: TGCGCCAGCAGCCAAGTTATCAATAGCAATCAGCCCCAGCATTTT. As protein: CASSQVINSNQPQHF.

This chain links TRBV7-6 with TRBJ2-5; TRBD1 might be the D (6 bases). V lost 1 base to trimming and J lost 1 base, with 10 bases between them. The CDR3 is 15 residues long. Germline V CDR1 and CDR2: SGHVS, FNYEAQ. CDR3: CASSLVTTGQETQYF. Written as DNA, the CDR3 is TGTGCCAGCAGCTTAGTTACGACAGGCCAAGAGACCCAGTACTTC.

This clonotype was recorded many times. This chain links TRBV27 with TRBJ2-1; 8 bases align to TRBD1. Trimming at V came to 5 bases and at J to 5 bases, leaving 14 bases not matched to a gene. This CDR3 contains 17 residues. CDR1 MNHEY and CDR2 SMNVEV come from the germline V gene (reference sequence). CDR3 in DNA: TGTGCCAGCAGTCTGGGGGACAGGCCGGGAATCAACAATGAGCAGTTCTTC. It encodes CASSLGDRPGINNEQFF.

The chain joins TRBV25-1 to TRBJ2-1; 7 bases are a match to TRBD2. V lost 4 bases, J lost 2 bases, and 5 bases stayed unmatched. Germline CDR1 MGHDK, CDR2 SYGVNS. The CDR3 sequence is 15 residues long. The CDR3: CASSVGTTTYNEQFF. CDR3 sequence (DNA): TGTGCCAGCAGTGTAGGGACTACCACCTACAATGAGCAGTTCTTC.